The clone carrying this TCR beta chain was observed a handful of times. Its antigen is currently unknown. This record comes from a study of response to subunit inactivated influenza vaccine. Notes on the study in general: Authors suggested each seasonal influenza vaccination recruits few new T cells.

CDR3 length: 15 residues. Germline V CDR1 and CDR2: PRHDT, FYEKMQ (reference sequence). V lost 4 bases to trimming and J lost 0 bases, with 12 bases between them. TCRdb independently ran MiXCR on the RT-PCR reads; one entry per CDR3 protein. This table holds fewer than 600,000 distinct CDR3 sequences, roughly 7.9% found once. This chain uses TRBV13 with TRBJ1-2, with D perhaps TRBD1 (6 bases). The sequences come from PBMCs from blood, collected around 25 months after vaccination. The TCR originated in a man aged 45 to 75 who received an inactivated influenza vaccine. The CDR3 region is CASSSWTAANYGYTF. In nucleotides, the CDR3 is TGTGCCAGCAGCTCATGGACAGCAGCTAACTATGGCTACACCTTC.